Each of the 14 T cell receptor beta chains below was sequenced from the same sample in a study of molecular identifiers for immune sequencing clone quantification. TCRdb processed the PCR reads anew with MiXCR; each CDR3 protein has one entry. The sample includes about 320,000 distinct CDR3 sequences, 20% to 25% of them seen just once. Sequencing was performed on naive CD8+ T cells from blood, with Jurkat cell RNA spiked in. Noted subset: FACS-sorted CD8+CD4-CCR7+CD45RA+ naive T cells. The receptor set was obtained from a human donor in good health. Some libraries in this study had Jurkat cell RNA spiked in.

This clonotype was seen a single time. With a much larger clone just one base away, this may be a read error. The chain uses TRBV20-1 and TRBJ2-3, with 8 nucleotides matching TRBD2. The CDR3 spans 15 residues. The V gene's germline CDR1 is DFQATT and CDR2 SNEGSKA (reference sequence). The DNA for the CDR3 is TGCGGTGCTAGAGTCGCGAGCGGGGGAACAGATACGCAGTATTTT. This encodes CGARVASGGTDTQYF.

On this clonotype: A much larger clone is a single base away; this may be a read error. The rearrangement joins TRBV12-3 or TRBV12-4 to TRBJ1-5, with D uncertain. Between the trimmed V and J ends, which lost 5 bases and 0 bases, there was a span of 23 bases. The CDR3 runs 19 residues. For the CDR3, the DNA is TGTGCCAGCAGTCCGACCCGACCGAGCATCACCGATAGCAATCAGCCCCAGCATTTT. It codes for CASSPTRPSITDSNQPQHF.

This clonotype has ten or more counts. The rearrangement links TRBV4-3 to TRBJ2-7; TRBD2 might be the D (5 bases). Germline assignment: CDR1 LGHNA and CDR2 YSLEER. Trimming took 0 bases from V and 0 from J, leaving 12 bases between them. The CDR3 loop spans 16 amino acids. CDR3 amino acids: CASSQDLSGSSYEQYF. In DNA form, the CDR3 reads TGCGCCAGCAGCCAAGATCTGTCGGGGAGCTCCTACGAGCAGTACTTC.

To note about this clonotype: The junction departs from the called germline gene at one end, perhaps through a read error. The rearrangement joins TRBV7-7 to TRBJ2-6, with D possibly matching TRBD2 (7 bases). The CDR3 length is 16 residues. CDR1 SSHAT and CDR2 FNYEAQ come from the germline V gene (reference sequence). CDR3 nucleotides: TGTGCTAGCAGCCAAGGGGGGGCTGGTGGGGCCAACGTCCTGACTTTC. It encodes CASSQGGAGGANVLTF.

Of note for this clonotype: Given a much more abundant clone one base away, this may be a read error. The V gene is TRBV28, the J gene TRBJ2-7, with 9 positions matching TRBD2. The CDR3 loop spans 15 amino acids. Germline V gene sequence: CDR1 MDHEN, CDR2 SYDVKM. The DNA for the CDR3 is TGTGCCAGCACCCCGACTAGCGGTAGCTCCTACGAGCAGCACTTC. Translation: CASTPTSGSSYEQHF.

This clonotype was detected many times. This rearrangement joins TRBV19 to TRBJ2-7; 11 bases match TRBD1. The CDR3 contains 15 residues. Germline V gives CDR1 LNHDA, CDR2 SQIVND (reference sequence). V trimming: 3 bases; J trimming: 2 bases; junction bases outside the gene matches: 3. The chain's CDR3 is CASSIRTGGTYEQYF. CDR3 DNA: TGTGCCAGTAGTATCCGGACAGGGGGCACCTACGAGCAGTACTTC.

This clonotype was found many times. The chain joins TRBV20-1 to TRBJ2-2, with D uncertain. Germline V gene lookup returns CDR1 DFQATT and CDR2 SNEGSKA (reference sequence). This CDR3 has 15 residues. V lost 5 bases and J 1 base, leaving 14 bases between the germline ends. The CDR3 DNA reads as TGCAGTGCTGAAGACTTAAAATTGAACACCGGGGAGCTGTTTTTT. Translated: CSAEDLKLNTGELFF.

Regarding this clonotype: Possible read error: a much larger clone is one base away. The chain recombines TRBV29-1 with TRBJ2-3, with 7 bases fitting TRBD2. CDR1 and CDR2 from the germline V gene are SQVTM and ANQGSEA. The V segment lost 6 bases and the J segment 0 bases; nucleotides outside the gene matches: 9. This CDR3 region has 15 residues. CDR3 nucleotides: TGCAGCGTATCCGGGGGGAGGATCAGCACAGATACGCAGTATTTT. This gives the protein CSVSGGRISTDTQYF.

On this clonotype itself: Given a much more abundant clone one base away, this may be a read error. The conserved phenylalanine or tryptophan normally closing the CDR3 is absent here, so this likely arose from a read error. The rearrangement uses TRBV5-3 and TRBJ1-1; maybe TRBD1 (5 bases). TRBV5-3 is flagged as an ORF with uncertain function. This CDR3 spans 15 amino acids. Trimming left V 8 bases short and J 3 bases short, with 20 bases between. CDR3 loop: CASSLGPQIDTEAFL. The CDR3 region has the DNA TGTGCCAGCAGCCTGGGACCCCAGATAGACACTGAAGCTTTCCTT.

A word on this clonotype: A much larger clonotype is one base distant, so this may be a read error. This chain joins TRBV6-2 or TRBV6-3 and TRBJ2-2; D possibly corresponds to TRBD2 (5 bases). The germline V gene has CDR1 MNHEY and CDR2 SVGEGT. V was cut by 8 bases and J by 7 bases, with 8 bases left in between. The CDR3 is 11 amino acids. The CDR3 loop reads CASGRDGELFF. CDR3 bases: TGTGCCAGCGGGAGAGACGGGGAGCTGTTTTTT.

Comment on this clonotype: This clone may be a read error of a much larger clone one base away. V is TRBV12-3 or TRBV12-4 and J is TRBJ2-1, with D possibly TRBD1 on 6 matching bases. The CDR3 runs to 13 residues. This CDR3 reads CAGSSDRPNEQFF. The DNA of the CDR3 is TGTGCCGGCAGTTCCGACAGGCCCAATGAGCAGTTCTTC.

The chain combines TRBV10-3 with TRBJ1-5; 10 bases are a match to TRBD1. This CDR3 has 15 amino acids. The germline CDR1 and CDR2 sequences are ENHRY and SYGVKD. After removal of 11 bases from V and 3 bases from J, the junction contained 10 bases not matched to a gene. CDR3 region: CAVGTGVGVNQPQHF. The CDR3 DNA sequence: TGTGCCGTCGGGACAGGGGTTGGAGTCAATCAGCCCCAGCATTTT.

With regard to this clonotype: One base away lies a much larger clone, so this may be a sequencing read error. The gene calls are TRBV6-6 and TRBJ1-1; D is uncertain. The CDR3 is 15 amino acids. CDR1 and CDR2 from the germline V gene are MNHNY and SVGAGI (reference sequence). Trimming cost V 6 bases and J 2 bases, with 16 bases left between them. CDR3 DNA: TGTGCCAGCAGCCACAGTCTCGATATAAACACTGAAGCTTTCTTT. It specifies CASSHSLDINTEAFF.

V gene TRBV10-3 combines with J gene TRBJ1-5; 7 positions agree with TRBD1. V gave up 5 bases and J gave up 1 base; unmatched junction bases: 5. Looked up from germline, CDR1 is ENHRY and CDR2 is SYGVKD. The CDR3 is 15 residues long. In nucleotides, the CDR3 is TGTGCCATCAGTAAGACAGGGAGCAGCAATCAGCCCCAGCATTTT. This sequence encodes CAISKTGSSNQPQHF.